The rows below give T cell receptor beta chains drawn from one sample of a study of Ad26.COV2.S vaccination and SARS-CoV-2 variants. Assay used: immunoSEQ multiplex PCR; TCRdb lists only in-frame clones, some missing. The table has about 320,000 clones, around 84% seen once. The sample here was peripheral blood, taken in a trial of Ad26.COV2.S vaccine versus placebo. These receptors were collected from a person between 18 and 59 years old who received the Ad26.COV2.S COVID-19 vaccine or a placebo. The CDR3 runs from the conserved cysteine through the conserved F or W. Fields, in order: V gene, J gene, CDR3 length, D gene, clone size, CDR3 protein, CDR3 DNA. The D gene is left open where the match is weak. Clone size is shown for a subset of rows, as once, few, many or a class of expanded clone.

TRBV9	TRBJ1-2	14	-	-	CASSLRGGFDGYTF	TGTGCCAGCAGCTTGAGGGGGGGCTTCGATGGCTACACCTTC
TRBV9	TRBJ1-6	16	TRBD1	-	CASSVDQGGRNSPLHF	TGTGCCAGCAGCGTCGACCAGGGGGGGCGAAATTCACCCCTCCACTTT
TRBV7-3	TRBJ2-3	16	TRBD1	few	CASSLSWDRAQDTQYF	TGTGCCAGCAGCTTAAGTTGGGACAGGGCGCAAGATACGCAGTATTTT
TRBV4-3	TRBJ1-1	18	-	-	CASSQTRRTRVQGTEAFF	TGCGCCAGCAGCCAGACGAGGAGGACGAGAGTACAAGGCACTGAAGCTTTCTTT
TRBV19	TRBJ2-5	15	TRBD2	-	CASTSSGGYQETQYF	TGTGCCAGTACCTCTAGCGGGGGGTACCAAGAGACCCAGTACTTC
TRBV5-1	TRBJ2-7	16	TRBD2	-	CASSVGLAGGPGEQYF	TGCGCCAGCAGCGTCGGACTAGCGGGGGGGCCGGGGGAGCAGTACTTC
TRBV6-5	TRBJ2-2	13	TRBD2	few	CASGGGDTGELFF	TGTGCCAGCGGGGGGGGTGACACCGGGGAGCTGTTTTTT
TRBV6-4	TRBJ2-2	15	TRBD1	-	CASSPDRANTGELFF	TGTGCCAGCAGTCCAGACAGGGCGAACACCGGGGAGCTGTTTTTT
TRBV18	TRBJ2-3	15	TRBD2	-	CASSRGLAGIDTQYF	TGTGCCAGCTCAAGGGGACTAGCGGGGATCGATACGCAGTATTTT
TRBV7-2	TRBJ2-5	15	-	-	CASSLGTLRTETQYF	TGTGCCAGCAGCCTGGGGACCCTTAGAACGGAGACCCAGTACTTC
TRBV9	TRBJ2-1	15	-	-	CASSVALAGVNEQFF	TGTGCCAGCAGCGTAGCCCTAGCTGGGGTAAATGAGCAGTTCTTC
TRBV5-1	TRBJ1-3	16	-	-	CASSLGQTNSGNTIYF	TGCGCCAGCAGCTTGGGACAGACCAACTCTGGAAACACCATATATTTT
TRBV6-1	TRBJ2-4	16	-	-	CASSEAGRLGGNIQYF	TGTGCCAGCAGTGAAGCAGGAAGGCTAGGGGGGAACATTCAGTACTTC
TRBV6-2/TRBV6-3	TRBJ1-2	15	-	-	CASSRGTPGVYGYTF	TGTGCCAGCAGCCGCGGGACACCGGGGGTCTATGGCTACACCTTC
TRBV5-1	TRBJ2-5	15	-	-	CASSAGRGRFETQYF	TGCGCCAGCAGCGCGGGGAGGGGGCGGTTTGAGACCCAGTACTTC
TRBV5-5	TRBJ1-1	14	-	few	CASSLQVANTEAFF	TGTGCCAGCAGCCTGCAGGTAGCGAACACTGAAGCTTTCTTT
TRBV5-4	TRBJ2-7	12	-	-	CASSLHSYEQYF	TGTGCCAGCAGCCTCCACAGCTACGAGCAGTACTTC
TRBV10-3	TRBJ1-4	14	-	-	CAISESLNNEKLFF	TGTGCCATCAGTGAGTCCTTGAATAATGAAAAACTGTTTTTT
TRBV5-1	TRBJ2-2	15	-	-	CASSLERMNTGELFF	TGCGCCAGCAGCTTGGAACGGATGAACACCGGGGAGCTGTTTTTT
TRBV6-2/TRBV6-3	TRBJ1-6	16	TRBD1	few	CASSHRGRGDNSPLHF	TGTGCCAGCAGTCACAGGGGAAGAGGTGACAATTCACCCCTCCACTTT
TRBV18	TRBJ2-1	14	TRBD2	few	CASSLERGYNEQFF	TGTGCCAGCTCACTTGAGCGGGGGTACAATGAGCAGTTCTTC
TRBV19	TRBJ2-5	16	-	-	CASSIGWSGGQETQYF	TGTGCCAGTAGTATAGGGTGGTCCGGGGGCCAAGAGACCCAGTACTTC
TRBV7-6	TRBJ2-5	13	-	-	CASRGSGQETQYF	TGTGCCAGCAGGGGCAGCGGACAAGAGACCCAGTACTTC
TRBV6-2/TRBV6-3	TRBJ2-7	20	TRBD1	-	CASSYWGTGDSPYGSYEQYF	TGTGCCAGCAGTTACTGGGGGACAGGGGATTCCCCCTACGGCAGCTACGAGCAGTACTTC
TRBV12-5	TRBJ1-3	17	-	-	CASGFEQIFYSGNTIYF	TGTGCTAGTGGTTTCGAACAGATTTTCTACTCTGGAAACACCATATATTTT
TRBV7-2	TRBJ2-1	15	TRBD1	-	CASSFDRGTYNEQFF	TGTGCCAGCAGCTTCGACAGGGGAACCTACAATGAGCAGTTCTTC
TRBV7-8	TRBJ1-1	15	TRBD1	-	CASSPQTGKGTEAFF	TGTGCCAGCAGCCCTCAGACAGGGAAAGGGACTGAAGCTTTCTTT
TRBV7-9	TRBJ1-1	13	-	-	CASNSPINTEAFF	TGTGCCAGCAATAGCCCAATAAACACTGAAGCTTTCTTT
TRBV3-1/TRBV3-2	TRBJ1-2	14	-	once	CASSQGVAGYGYTF	TGTGCCAGCAGCCAAGGTGTGGCCGGCTATGGCTACACCTTC
TRBV9	TRBJ2-1	16	-	-	CASSVGEGVPYNEQFF	TGTGCCAGCAGCGTAGGGGAGGGGGTCCCCTACAATGAGCAGTTCTTC
TRBV27	TRBJ1-6	17	-	-	CASSLVNGQSYNSPLHF	TGTGCCAGCAGTTTAGTTAACGGTCAGTCCTATAATTCACCCCTCCACTTT
TRBV7-2	TRBJ2-3	16	-	-	CASSLGAGLGTDTQYF	TGTGCCAGCAGCTTAGGTGCAGGGCTGGGCACAGATACGCAGTATTTT
TRBV9	TRBJ1-2	17	-	-	CASSVTGLAEANYGYTF	TGTGCCAGCAGCGTAACGGGCCTCGCGGAGGCTAACTATGGCTACACCTTC
TRBV7-2	TRBJ1-3	13	-	once	CASSSRPGNTIYF	TGTGCCAGCAGCTCCCGACCTGGAAACACCATATATTTT
TRBV7-2	TRBJ1-2	15	-	-	CASSSPHVRYYGYTF	TGTGCCAGCAGCTCCCCCCACGTCAGGTACTATGGCTACACCTTC
TRBV28	TRBJ1-2	14	TRBD1	-	CASSLQGAPYGYTF	TGTGCCAGCAGTTTACAGGGGGCCCCCTATGGCTACACCTTC
TRBV12-3/TRBV12-4	TRBJ1-2	12	-	once	CASSYQNYGYTF	TGTGCCAGCAGTTACCAGAACTATGGCTACACCTTC
TRBV5-4	TRBJ2-7	14	TRBD1	-	CASTRGQGSYEQYF	TGTGCCAGCACCAGGGGACAGGGCTCCTACGAGCAGTACTTC
TRBV20-1	TRBJ2-5	17	TRBD2	-	CSASRESSGGARETQYF	TGCAGTGCTAGTAGGGAAAGTAGCGGGGGGGCCCGGGAGACCCAGTACTTC
TRBV2	TRBJ2-3	14	TRBD1	-	CASTTGQGVDTQYF	TGTGCCAGCACCACCGGACAGGGTGTGGATACGCAGTATTTT
TRBV9	TRBJ1-3	17	-	-	CASHEGEGLGSGNTIYF	TGTGCCAGCCATGAGGGAGAAGGGCTCGGGTCTGGAAACACCATATATTTT
TRBV10-3	TRBJ2-5	16	TRBD1	-	CATLAPTGTGRETQYF	TGTGCCACTCTTGCCCCCACCGGGACAGGGAGAGAGACCCAGTACTTC
TRBV19	TRBJ1-2	15	-	-	CASAFQGGVAYGYTF	TGTGCCAGCGCCTTTCAAGGGGGGGTCGCCTATGGCTACACCTTC
TRBV3-1/TRBV3-2	TRBJ2-1	15	TRBD2	-	CASSQDILAGGVQFF	TGTGCCAGCAGCCAAGATATCCTGGCGGGGGGGGTGCAGTTCTTC